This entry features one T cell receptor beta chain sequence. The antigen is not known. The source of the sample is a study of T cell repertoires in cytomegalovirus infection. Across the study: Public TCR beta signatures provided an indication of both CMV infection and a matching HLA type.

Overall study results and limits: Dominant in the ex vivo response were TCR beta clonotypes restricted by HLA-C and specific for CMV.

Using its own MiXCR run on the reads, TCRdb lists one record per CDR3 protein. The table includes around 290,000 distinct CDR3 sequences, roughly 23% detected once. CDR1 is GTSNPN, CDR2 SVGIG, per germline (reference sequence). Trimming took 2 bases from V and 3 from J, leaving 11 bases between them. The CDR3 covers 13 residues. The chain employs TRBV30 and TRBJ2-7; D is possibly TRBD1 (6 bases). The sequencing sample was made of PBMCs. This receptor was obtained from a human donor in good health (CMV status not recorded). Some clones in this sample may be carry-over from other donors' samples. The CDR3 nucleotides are TGTGCCTGGAGTACAGGGTACGGCTACGAGCAGTACTTC. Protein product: CAWSTGYGYEQYF.